The present entry profiles one T cell receptor (beta chain) with its context. TCRdb keeps only in-frame clones here, not all; method: immunoSEQ multiplex PCR. The sample includes more than 90,000 clones, roughly 87% of them seen just once. During active infection, Seattle patients enrolled and were then monitored through disease. The data belong to a study of blood T cell repertoires in COVID-19. Looking at the study overall: Samples taken during acute and convalescent COVID-19 were collected in the United States, Italy and Spain. In each case, the material was cDNA or gDNA derived from T cells, B-cell-depleted T cells, or PBMCs.

CDR1 and CDR2 (germline): SGDLS, YYNGEE. The CDR3 loop spans 11 amino acids. Trimming cost V 5 bases and J 6 bases, with 8 bases left between them. This sequence joins TRBV9 and TRBJ1-2; no clear D gene. This clonotype was obtained from a woman in her sixties with COVID-19, enrolled during active disease. The sample consisted of peripheral blood. CDR3 in amino acids: CASRSADGYTF. The CDR3 DNA sequence: TGTGCCAGCAGGAGCGCGGATGGCTACACCTTC.